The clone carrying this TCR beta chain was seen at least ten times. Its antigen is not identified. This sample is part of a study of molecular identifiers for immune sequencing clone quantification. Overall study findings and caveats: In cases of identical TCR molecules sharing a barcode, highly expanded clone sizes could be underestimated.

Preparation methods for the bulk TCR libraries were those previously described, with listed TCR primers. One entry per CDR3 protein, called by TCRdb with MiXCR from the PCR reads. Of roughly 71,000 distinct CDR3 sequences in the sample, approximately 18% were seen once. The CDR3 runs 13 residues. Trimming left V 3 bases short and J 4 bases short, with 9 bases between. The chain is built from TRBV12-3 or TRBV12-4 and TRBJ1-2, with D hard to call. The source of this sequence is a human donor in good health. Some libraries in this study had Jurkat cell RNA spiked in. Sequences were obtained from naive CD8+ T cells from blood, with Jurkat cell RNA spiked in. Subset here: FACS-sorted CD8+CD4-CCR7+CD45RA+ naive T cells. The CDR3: CASSLTLPYGYTF. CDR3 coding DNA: TGTGCCAGCAGTTTGACCCTGCCCTATGGCTACACCTTC.